Listed here are 22 T cell receptor beta chains from one sample, sequenced in a study of molecular identifiers for immune sequencing clone quantification. TCRdb passed the PCR reads through MiXCR, listing each CDR3 protein once. The sample holds 490,000 or so distinct CDR3 sequences, around 23% seen once. Sequencing input: naive CD8+ T cells from blood, with Jurkat cell RNA spiked in. Subset: FACS-sorted CD8+CD4-CCR7+CD45RA+ naive T cells. Source of these receptors: a human donor in good health. Some libraries in this study had Jurkat cell RNA spiked in.

The chain combines TRBV4-3 with TRBJ1-1; 9 positions agree with TRBD1. The CDR3 contains 15 residues. Germline CDR1 reads LGHNA; CDR2 reads YSLEER. Trimming took 3 bases from V and 5 from J; bases not matched to a gene: 7. The CDR3 sequence is CASSQGTGSLTEAFF. The CDR3 DNA reads as TGCGCCAGCAGCCAGGGGACAGGGAGTCTTACTGAAGCTTTCTTT.

Turning to this clonotype: Since a much larger clone is just one base distant, this may be a read error. The V gene is TRBV5-6, the J gene TRBJ1-5, with 7 bases matching TRBD1. The trim removed 4 bases at V and 3 bases at J, leaving 7 bases unmatched. This CDR3 region has 15 residues. Looked up from germline, CDR1 is SGHDT and CDR2 is YYEEEE. The CDR3 sequence: CASSGTAKINQPQHF. CDR3 bases: TGTGCCAGCAGCGGGACAGCCAAGATCAATCAGCCCCAGCATTTT.

This clonotype has a handful of counts. A read error is possible here, since a much larger clone lies one base away. The chain employs TRBV5-4 and TRBJ1-1; D is ambiguous. The germline V gene has CDR1 SGHNT and CDR2 YYREEE (reference sequence). The CDR3 is 14 amino acids. V was cut by 2 bases and J by 5 bases, with 13 bases left in between. In DNA, the CDR3 is TGTGCCAGCAGCTTACGACGGGGATGGACTGAAGCTTTCTTT. The encoded protein is CASSLRRGWTEAFF.

The sample holds a few counts of this clonotype. The rearrangement joins TRBV2 to TRBJ2-7; either TRBD1 or TRBD2 may supply D (5 bases each). V was clipped by 2 bases and J by 2 bases, with 13 bases between them. The CDR3 is made up of 15 amino acids. Germline lookup yields CDR1 SNHLY and CDR2 FYNNEI. In nucleotides, the CDR3 is TGTGCCAGCAGTGAAAGTAGGGACGTAGCCTACGAGCAGTACTTC. This encodes CASSESRDVAYEQYF. Full variable domain (rest looked up from reference TRBV2 and TRBJ2-7): EPEVTQTPSHQVTQMGQEVILRCVPISNHLYFYWYRQILGQKVEFLVSFYNNEISEKSEIFDDQFSVERPDGSNFTLKIRSTKLEDSAMYFCASSESRDVAYEQYFGPGTRLTVT.

This rearrangement joins TRBV6-2 or TRBV6-3 to TRBJ2-5; TRBD2 agrees at 8 bases. CDR1 and CDR2 (germline): MNHEY, SVGEGT. This CDR3 is built from 15 residues. V lost 2 bases, J lost 7 bases, and 9 bases stayed unmatched. The CDR3 protein is CASSYPGTSDGTQYF. The DNA for the CDR3 is TGTGCCAGCAGTTACCCCGGGACTAGTGATGGGACCCAGTACTTC.

The rearrangement uses TRBV12-3 or TRBV12-4 and TRBJ2-5, with a weak D call TRBD2 (5 bases). This CDR3 comprises 13 residues. Trimming pared 7 bases from V and 3 bases from J, leaving 12 bases between. The CDR3 DNA reads as TGTGCCAGCACCCGGGGTAGCGAAGAGACCCAGTACTTC. It encodes CASTRGSEETQYF.

A word on this clonotype: This may be a read error: a much more frequent sequence differs by one nucleotide. The V call is TRBV4-3, the J call TRBJ1-1; 7 bases agree with TRBD1. Per the germline V gene, CDR1 is LGHNA and CDR2 is YSLEER. This CDR3 is 14 amino acids long. The CDR3 DNA reads as TGCGCCAGAAGCCACCGACAGGGCGTCGCTGAAGCTTTCTTT. The encoded protein is CARSHRQGVAEAFF.

Comments on this clonotype: The final CDR3 position lacks the conserved phenylalanine or tryptophan, pointing to a likely read error. The V and J genes are TRBV29-1 and TRBJ2-7, with a tentative D call TRBD2 (7 bases). The germline CDR1 and CDR2 sequences are SQVTM and ANQGSEA. Deletions cut 1 base from V and 3 bases from J, with 13 bases between. This CDR3 region has 14 residues. Written as DNA, the CDR3 is TGCAGCGTTGAAGGGGCAGGGGAGGGCTACGAGCAGTACCTC. Translated: CSVEGAGEGYEQYL.

This clonotype was seen repeatedly, ten times or more. The chain carries TRBV30 and TRBJ1-1; D gene ambiguous. This CDR3 comprises 13 residues. The germline V gene encodes CDR1 GTSNPN and CDR2 SVGIG (reference sequence). V shed 1 base and J shed 4 bases, with 10 bases lying between them. This chain's CDR3 is CAWSAEVTTEAFF. The CDR3 nucleotides are TGTGCCTGGAGTGCGGAGGTTACCACTGAAGCTTTCTTT. The complete variable domain, with remaining parts taken from reference TRBV30 and TRBJ1-1, reads SQTIHQWPATLVQPVGSPLSLECTVEGTSNPNLYWYRQAAGRGLQLLFYSVGIGQISSEVPQNLSASRPQDRQFILSSKKLLLSDSGFYLCAWSAEVTTEAFFGQGTRLTVV.

This clonotype was counted ten times or more. The gene calls are TRBV4-1 and TRBJ2-7, with 7 bases matching TRBD1. The length of the CDR3 is 13 residues. CDR1 and CDR2 from the germline V gene are MGHRA and YSYEKL. The V and J ends lost 5 bases and 3 bases, in that order; junction bases with no gene match: 4. The CDR3 DNA follows: TGCGCCAGCAGCGAGAACAGGGGCTACGAGCAGTACTTC. This gives the protein CASSENRGYEQYF.

This clonotype has more than one count but fewer than ten. V is TRBV3-1 and J is TRBJ2-2; D not certain. Germline assignment: CDR1 LGHDT and CDR2 YNNKEL (reference sequence). CDR3 length equals 14 residues. V lost 4 bases and J lost 3, with 9 bases in between. CDR3 DNA: TGTGCCAGCAGCCCCCGACCTGACACCGGGGAGCTGTTTTTT. Its protein product is CASSPRPDTGELFF.

As to this clonotype: With a much larger clone just one base away, this may be a read error. V and J are TRBV5-1 and TRBJ2-7, with D possibly being TRBD1 or TRBD2 (5 bases each). The CDR3 consists of 14 residues. Germline values: CDR1 SGHRS, CDR2 YFSETQ. CDR3 in DNA: TGCGCCAGCAGCCCTCCGGGACGGTTTTACGAGCGGTACTTC. Its translation: CASSPPGRFYERYF.

This clonotype was counted a few times. This sequence joins TRBV9 and TRBJ2-3; maybe TRBD2 (6 bases). Germline lookup yields CDR1 SGDLS and CDR2 YYNGEE. The V end lost 0 bases, the J end lost 2 bases, and 10 bases lay between the germline ends. CDR3 length: 15 amino acids. As DNA, the CDR3 is TGTGCCAGCAGCGTAGGCGCGGGGTTCACAGATACGCAGTATTTT. It is translated as CASSVGAGFTDTQYF.

In its sample, this clonotype was seen many times. The CDR3 here is CASSVGRQEYGNTIYF. Written as DNA, the CDR3 is TGTGCCAGCAGCGTAGGACGACAGGAGTATGGAAACACCATATATTTT. V usage is TRBV9 and J usage is TRBJ1-3, with D perhaps TRBD1 (6 bases). Between the trimmed V and J ends, which lost 0 bases and 3 bases, there was a span of 13 bases. Looked up from germline, CDR1 is SGDLS and CDR2 is YYNGEE. The CDR3 loop spans 16 amino acids.

The table lists this clonotype with many counts. V is TRBV13 and J is TRBJ1-3; 7 bases are shared with TRBD1. Germline CDR1 is PRHDT and CDR2 is FYEKMQ (reference sequence). The V and J ends lost 5 bases and 0 bases, in that order; junction bases with no gene match: 4. The CDR3 extends over 15 amino acids. DNA for the CDR3: TGTGCCAGCAGCCCGGGACAGAGCTCTGGAAACACCATATATTTT. It encodes CASSPGQSSGNTIYF.

At least ten counts were recorded for this clonotype. The rearrangement uses TRBV5-1 and TRBJ2-7; D remains ambiguous. The V gene lost 3 bases and the J gene lost 0 bases, with 10 bases spanning the gap. Germline V lookup: CDR1 SGHRS, CDR2 YFSETQ. The CDR3 is 14 amino acids. CDR3 loop: CASSWLASSYEQYF. The CDR3 DNA is TGCGCCAGCAGCTGGTTGGCCAGCTCCTACGAGCAGTACTTC.

This clonotype was observed at least ten times. This chain uses TRBV5-3 with TRBJ2-5; weak D call: TRBD2 (7 bases). TRBV5-3 is classed as an ORF, of uncertain function. The length of the CDR3 is 14 residues. V lost 8 bases and J 5 bases, leaving 19 bases between the germline ends. The CDR3 DNA reads TGTGCCAGCAGTCCCACGGGGGGCGGGGAGACCCAGTACTTC. Translation gives CASSPTGGGETQYF.

This clonotype showed up just a few times. The gene calls are TRBV28 and TRBJ1-1; 8 bases are a match to TRBD1. Germline CDR1 and CDR2: MDHEN and SYDVKM. The V and J ends lost 5 bases and 0 bases, in that order; junction bases with no gene match: 11. The CDR3 totals 17 residues. The CDR3 region is CASSVDRAAILNTEAFF. The CDR3 DNA reads TGTGCCAGCAGTGTGGACAGGGCGGCCATCTTGAACACTGAAGCTTTCTTT.

This clonotype was seen only a few times. V is TRBV3-1 and J is TRBJ1-4; 7 positions agree with TRBD1. Per germline, CDR1 LGHDT and CDR2 YNNKEL (reference sequence). The CDR3 consists of 16 residues. The junction had 17 bases not matched to a gene; V was cut back by 4 bases and J by 12 bases. The CDR3 sequence: CASSREGGNLMKELFF. The DNA of the CDR3 is TGTGCCAGCAGCCGGGAAGGGGGCAATCTAATGAAAGAACTGTTTTTT.

Only a few counts were recorded for this clonotype. CDR3: CASSPSPGQLHEQYF. CDR3 in DNA: TGTGCCAGCAGCCCTAGCCCCGGGCAACTCCACGAGCAGTACTTC. The chain recombines TRBV7-9 with TRBJ2-7, with D maybe TRBD2 (5 bases). This CDR3 has 15 amino acids. The germline V gene encodes CDR1 SEHNR and CDR2 FQNEAQ (reference sequence). Trimming stripped 5 bases from V and 5 bases from J, with 19 bases between.

V is TRBV27 and J is TRBJ2-3; 10 nucleotides agree with TRBD1. The CDR3 sequence is 16 residues long. Germline V CDR1 and CDR2: MNHEY, SMNVEV (reference sequence). V trimming: 4 bases; J trimming: 4 bases; junction bases outside the gene matches: 8. The CDR3 DNA reads as TGTGCCAGCAGTTCGACAGGGGGCCCCCTAGCAGATACGCAGTATTTT. As protein: CASSSTGGPLADTQYF.

This clonotype was recorded a few times. The junction shows a germline mismatch at one end, possibly a read error. The rearrangement links TRBV7-9 to TRBJ2-1, with 11 bases aligning to TRBD2. Per germline, CDR1 SEHNR and CDR2 FQNEAQ (reference sequence). CDR3 length: 9 amino acids. The CDR3 DNA reads as TGTGCCTTGGGGACTAGCGGTAACTTC. It encodes CALGTSGNF.